This T cell receptor (beta chain) is drawn from a study of CD8 T cells in ankylosing spondylitis. Broader study findings: Ankylosing spondylitis blood seemed to carry a telltale TCR beta motif made of eight or nine highly homologous variants. Previously reported in reactive arthritis synovial fluid and blood were some of the motif variants. Clones linked to disease were reported to show significant enrichment in matched ankylosing spondylitis synovial fluid.

This clonotype has a handful of counts. Antigen specificity is unknown. It was by quantitative 5'-RACE with molecular barcodes that TCR beta libraries were made. TCRdb reanalysed the 5' RACE reads using MiXCR and keeps one entry per CDR3 protein. The table lists around 210,000 distinct CDR3 sequences, roughly 8% of them singletons. The CDR3 runs to 17 residues. With 7 bases removed from V and 1 base from J, the gap between germline ends came to 22 bases. Germline CDR1 is SGHTA and CDR2 is FQGNSA. The origin of this receptor is a female donor with ankylosing spondylitis or in good health (not recorded which). The material sequenced was blood, either unsorted or a sorted T cell fraction (not recorded which). The chain is built from TRBV7-2 and TRBJ2-5, with D perhaps TRBD1 (6 bases). The CDR3 nucleotides read TGTGCCAGCACGCCGAGAAGGGCAGGGGATCGCCAAGAGACCCAGTACTTC. Translated, it gives CASTPRRAGDRQETQYF.